The 15 T cell receptor beta chains given below trace back to one sample, sequenced in a study of blood T cell repertoires in COVID-19. Only in-frame clones appear in the TCRdb table, and some are missing; sequencing was by immunoSEQ multiplex PCR. Of tens of thousands of clones detected, around 81% appear once; the ten largest clones hold approximately 8.9%. Source material: peripheral blood. These receptors were collected from a man older than 75 with COVID-19, enrolled during active disease.

This chain connects TRBV5-1 to TRBJ2-2, with 8 bases identical to TRBD1. Germline V gene sequence: CDR1 SGHRS, CDR2 YFSETQ. The CDR3 totals 16 residues. V trimming: 4 bases; J trimming: 3 bases; junction bases outside the gene matches: 8. The DNA of the CDR3 is TGCGCCAGCAGCGCACTGGTGGACAGGGACACCGGGGAGCTGTTTTTT. Encoded protein: CASSALVDRDTGELFF.

V gene TRBV6-2 or TRBV6-3 combines with J gene TRBJ1-2; unclear D gene. Deletions cut 7 bases from V and 4 bases from J, with 10 bases between. Germline CDR1 MNHEY, CDR2 SVGEGT. The CDR3 loop spans 12 amino acids. The CDR3 nucleotides are TGTGCCAGCAACCCCCGAGGCTATGGCTACACCTTC. Translation gives CASNPRGYGYTF.

The J gene is TRBJ2-5, the V gene TRBV19; D is possibly TRBD2 (5 bases). CDR1 and CDR2 from the germline V gene are LNHDA and SQIVND (reference sequence). The CDR3 is 14 amino acids. Trimming removed 6 bases from V and 5 bases from J, with 16 bases in between. The CDR3 DNA reads as TGTGCCAGTAGACCCGGAGGAGCAGGCGAGACCCAGTACTTC. Protein product: CASRPGGAGETQYF.

This chain links TRBV19 with TRBJ1-4; a possible D gene is TRBD1 (5 bases). Trimming took off 6 bases at V and 2 bases at J, with 16 bases between the two ends. The length of the CDR3 is 16 residues. Germline-derived CDR1 and CDR2 are LNHDA and SQIVND (reference sequence). Written as DNA, the CDR3 is TGTGCCAGTAGAAGGGGCCAACATGGGACTAATGAAAAACTGTTTTTT. Translating gives CASRRGQHGTNEKLFF.

The chain carries TRBV5-1 and TRBJ2-3; 9 bases are a match to TRBD2. V lost 4 bases to trimming and J lost 4 bases; unmatched junction nucleotides: 7. This CDR3 comprises 15 residues. In germline, CDR1 is SGHRS, CDR2 YFSETQ. CDR3 in DNA: TGCGCCAGCAGCCCCCTAGCGGGACAAGCAGATACGCAGTATTTT. Translated, it gives CASSPLAGQADTQYF.

The rearrangement links TRBV10-2 to TRBJ2-5, with 7 bases matching TRBD2. The trim removed 2 bases at V and 4 bases at J, leaving 7 bases unmatched. The germline gives CDR1 WSHSY, CDR2 SAAADI. The CDR3 has 15 amino acids. CDR3 in DNA: TGCGCCAGCAGTGAGGCGGCGGGAGTATCAGAGACCCAGTACTTC. This gives the protein CASSEAAGVSETQYF.

The chain has TRBV5-6 and TRBJ1-1, with 7 bases aligning to TRBD1. Unmatched junction bases numbered 6, after V lost 4 bases and J lost 0 bases. Germline V gene lookup returns CDR1 SGHDT and CDR2 YYEEEE. The length of the CDR3 is 15 residues. CDR3 protein: CASSQGGSLNTEAFF. The CDR3 nucleotides read TGTGCCAGCAGCCAGGGGGGCAGCCTGAACACTGAAGCTTTCTTT.

This clone was found a few times. The chain couples TRBV19 to TRBJ1-5; D call uncertain. Germline V gene sequence: CDR1 LNHDA, CDR2 SQIVND (reference sequence). The CDR3 loop spans 16 amino acids. Trimming left V 2 bases short and J 7 bases short, with 18 bases between. This CDR3 is CASSISRIPLGQPQHF. CDR3 coding DNA: TGTGCCAGTAGTATATCCCGGATCCCCCTCGGGCAGCCCCAGCATTTT.

The chain uses TRBV6-5 and TRBJ1-1, with D unclear. V was shortened by 2 bases and J by 0 bases, with 7 bases between the two germline ends. This CDR3 has 14 amino acids. Germline CDR1 MNHEY, CDR2 SVGAGI. For the CDR3, the DNA is TGTGCCAGCAGTTACAGGAGCTTGAACACTGAAGCTTTCTTT. Translated: CASSYRSLNTEAFF.

This chain links TRBV27 with TRBJ1-1; TRBD1 is a possible D gene (6 bases). Germline-derived CDR1 and CDR2 are MNHEY and SMNVEV (reference sequence). There are 13 residues in the CDR3. Trimming shortened V by 7 bases and J by 4 bases, and 13 bases separated the two germline ends. CDR3 sequence (DNA): TGTGCCAGCACCCCCACAGGGATCACTGAAGCTTTCTTT. The encoded protein is CASTPTGITEAFF.

CDR3 nucleotides: TGTGCCAGCAGCTCAATCACCGGGGAGCTGTTTTTT. Translating it yields CASSSITGELFF. The gene calls are TRBV5-6 and TRBJ2-2; D gene uncertain. The CDR3 sequence is 12 residues long. Germline CDR1 is SGHDT and CDR2 is YYEEEE. Trimming cost V 3 bases and J 4 bases, with 4 bases left between them.

This clone was recorded a few times. The J gene is TRBJ2-3, the V gene TRBV11-3; perhaps TRBD2 as D (6 bases). Germline values: CDR1 SGHNT, CDR2 YENEEA. V dropped 1 base and J dropped 4 bases, with 12 bases sitting between them. The CDR3 runs to 15 residues. The CDR3 nucleotides are TGTGCCAGCAGCTTAGGAGGGAGCGGGTCAGATACGCAGTATTTT. Its translation is CASSLGGSGSDTQYF.

The table lists this clone with a count of one. For the CDR3, the DNA is TGTGCCAGCAGTTTTGTCCAGGGGGCGTTTACTAATGAAAAACTGTTTTTT. It specifies CASSFVQGAFTNEKLFF. The rearrangement joins TRBV28 to TRBJ1-4, with 8 positions matching TRBD1. This CDR3 region has 17 residues. The V gene's germline CDR1 is MDHEN and CDR2 SYDVKM. J gave up 2 bases and V 3 bases, and 8 bases lay outside the gene matches.

The chain recombines TRBV5-6 with TRBJ1-1, with D possibly TRBD1 on 5 matching bases. Trimming cost V 0 bases and J 9 bases, with 15 bases left between them. The CDR3 is 14 residues long. From germline, CDR1 is SGHDT and CDR2 YYEEEE. The CDR3: CASSLEAGLGQAFF. The DNA of the CDR3 is TGTGCCAGCAGCTTGGAGGCAGGGTTAGGACAAGCTTTCTTT.

The rearrangement joins TRBV24-1 to TRBJ2-3, with 13 bases identical to TRBD2. This CDR3 is 17 amino acids long. Per germline, CDR1 KGHDR and CDR2 SFDVKD. V lost 4 bases and J lost 2; bases outside the gene matches: 5. CDR3 DNA: TGTGCCACCAGTGACTCGGGACTAGCGGGGAACACAGATACGCAGTATTTT. Translation: CATSDSGLAGNTDTQYF.